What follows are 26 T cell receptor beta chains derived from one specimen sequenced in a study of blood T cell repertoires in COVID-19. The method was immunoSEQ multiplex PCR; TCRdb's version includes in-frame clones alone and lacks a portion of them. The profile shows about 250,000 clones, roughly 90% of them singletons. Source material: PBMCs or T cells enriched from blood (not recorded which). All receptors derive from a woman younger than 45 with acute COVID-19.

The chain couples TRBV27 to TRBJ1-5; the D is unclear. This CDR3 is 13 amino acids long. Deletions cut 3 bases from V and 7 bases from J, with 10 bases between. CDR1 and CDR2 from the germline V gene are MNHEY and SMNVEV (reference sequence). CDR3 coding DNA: TGTGCCAGCAGTTTGCTAGCGGGGCAGCCCCAGCATTTT. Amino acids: CASSLLAGQPQHF.

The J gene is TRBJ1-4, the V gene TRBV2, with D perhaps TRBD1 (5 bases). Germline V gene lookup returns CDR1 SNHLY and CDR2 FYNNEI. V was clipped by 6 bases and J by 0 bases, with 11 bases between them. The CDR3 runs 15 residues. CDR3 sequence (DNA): TGTGCCAGCAGGCGGGGCACCACAACTAATGAAAAACTGTTTTTT. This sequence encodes CASRRGTTTNEKLFF.

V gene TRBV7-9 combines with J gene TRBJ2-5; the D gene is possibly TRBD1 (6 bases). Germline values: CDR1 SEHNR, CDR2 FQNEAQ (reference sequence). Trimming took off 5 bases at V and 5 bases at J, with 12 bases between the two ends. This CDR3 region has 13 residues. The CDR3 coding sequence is TGTGCCAGCAGCCCCCAGGGGCACGAGACCCAGTACTTC. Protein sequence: CASSPQGHETQYF.

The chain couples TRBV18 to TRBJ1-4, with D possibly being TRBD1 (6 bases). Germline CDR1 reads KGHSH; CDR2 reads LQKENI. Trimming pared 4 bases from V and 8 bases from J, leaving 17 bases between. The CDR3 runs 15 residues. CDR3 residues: CASSLDFTRGEKLFF. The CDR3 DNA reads TGTGCCAGCTCACTGGACTTTACTAGGGGGGAAAAACTGTTTTTT.

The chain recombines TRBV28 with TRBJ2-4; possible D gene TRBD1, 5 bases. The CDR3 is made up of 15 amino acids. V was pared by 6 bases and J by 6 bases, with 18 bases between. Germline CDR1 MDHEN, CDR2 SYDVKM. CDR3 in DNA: TGTGCCAGCAGACCCCAGGGCCGACCGATAAACATTCAGTACTTC. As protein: CASRPQGRPINIQYF.

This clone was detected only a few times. Written as DNA, the CDR3 is TGTGCCAGCAACTCGGGGGGTCCTAATTCACCCCTCCACTTT. This translates into CASNSGGPNSPLHF. The J gene is TRBJ1-6, the V gene TRBV3-1 (or the pseudogene TRBV3-2); the D gene is possibly TRBD1 (5 bases). Germline V CDR1 and CDR2: LGHDT, YNNKEL (reference sequence). The CDR3 contains 14 residues. The V end lost 7 bases, the J end lost 6 bases, and 13 bases lay between the germline ends.

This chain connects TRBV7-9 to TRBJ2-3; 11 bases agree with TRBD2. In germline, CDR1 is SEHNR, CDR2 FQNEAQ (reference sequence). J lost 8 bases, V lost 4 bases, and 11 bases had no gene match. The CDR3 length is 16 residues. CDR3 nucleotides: TGTGCCAGCAGCTCGCTCACTAGCGGGGGCGGAGGTACGCAGTATTTT. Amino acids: CASSSLTSGGGGTQYF.

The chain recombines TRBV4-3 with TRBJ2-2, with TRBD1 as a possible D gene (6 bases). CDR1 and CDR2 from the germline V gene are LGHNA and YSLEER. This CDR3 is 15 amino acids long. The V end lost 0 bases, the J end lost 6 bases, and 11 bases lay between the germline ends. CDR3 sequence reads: CASSQDAGAAGELFF. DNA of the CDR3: TGCGCCAGCAGCCAAGATGCAGGGGCGGCCGGGGAGCTGTTTTTT.

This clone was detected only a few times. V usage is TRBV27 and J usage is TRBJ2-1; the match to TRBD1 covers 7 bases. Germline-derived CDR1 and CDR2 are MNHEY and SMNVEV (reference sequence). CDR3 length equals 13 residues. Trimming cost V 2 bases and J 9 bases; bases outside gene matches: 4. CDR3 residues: CASSLTGDGEQFF. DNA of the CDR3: TGTGCCAGCAGTTTAACAGGGGATGGTGAGCAGTTCTTC.

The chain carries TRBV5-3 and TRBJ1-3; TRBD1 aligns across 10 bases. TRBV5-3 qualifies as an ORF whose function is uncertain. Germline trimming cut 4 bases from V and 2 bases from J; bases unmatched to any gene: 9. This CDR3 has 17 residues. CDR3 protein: CARSTAEDRGTGNTIYF. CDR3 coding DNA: TGTGCCAGAAGCACAGCCGAGGACAGGGGGACTGGAAACACCATATATTTT.

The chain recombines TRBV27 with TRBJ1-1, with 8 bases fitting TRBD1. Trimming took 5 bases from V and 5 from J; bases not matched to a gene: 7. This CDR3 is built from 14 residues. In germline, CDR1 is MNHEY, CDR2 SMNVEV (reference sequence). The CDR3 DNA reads TGTGCCAGCAGTCCCGGACAGGGAGATACTGAAGCTTTCTTT. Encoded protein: CASSPGQGDTEAFF.

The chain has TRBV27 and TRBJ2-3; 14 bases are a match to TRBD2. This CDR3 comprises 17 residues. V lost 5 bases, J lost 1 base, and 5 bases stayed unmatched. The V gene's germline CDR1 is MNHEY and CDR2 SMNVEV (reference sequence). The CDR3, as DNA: TGTGCCAGCAGTACCCCGGGACTAGCGGGGGGCACAGATACGCAGTATTTT. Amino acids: CASSTPGLAGGTDTQYF.

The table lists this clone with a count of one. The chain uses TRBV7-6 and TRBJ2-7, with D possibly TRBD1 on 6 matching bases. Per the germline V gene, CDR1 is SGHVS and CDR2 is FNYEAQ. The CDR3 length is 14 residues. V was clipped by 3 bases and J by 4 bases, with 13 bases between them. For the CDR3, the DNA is TGTGCCAGCAGCTTTTCCGGGACACAATACGAGCAGTACTTC. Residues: CASSFSGTQYEQYF. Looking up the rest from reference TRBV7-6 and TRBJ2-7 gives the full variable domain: GAGVSQSPRYKVTKRGQDVALRCDPISGHVSLYWYRQALGQGPEFLTYFNYEAQQDKSGLPNDRFSAERPEGSISTLTIQRTEQRDSAMYRCASSFSGTQYEQYFGPGTRLTVT.

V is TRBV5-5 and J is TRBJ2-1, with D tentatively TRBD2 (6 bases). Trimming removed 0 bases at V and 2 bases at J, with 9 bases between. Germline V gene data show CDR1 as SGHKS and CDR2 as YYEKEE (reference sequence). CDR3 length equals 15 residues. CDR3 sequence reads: CASSLDWGAYNEQFF. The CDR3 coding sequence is TGTGCCAGCAGCTTGGACTGGGGGGCCTACAATGAGCAGTTCTTC.

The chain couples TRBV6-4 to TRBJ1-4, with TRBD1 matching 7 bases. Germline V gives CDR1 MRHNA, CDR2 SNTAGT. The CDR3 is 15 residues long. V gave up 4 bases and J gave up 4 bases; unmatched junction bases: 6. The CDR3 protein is CASSAAGQINEKLFF. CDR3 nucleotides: TGTGCCAGCAGTGCCGCGGGACAGATTAATGAAAAACTGTTTTTT.

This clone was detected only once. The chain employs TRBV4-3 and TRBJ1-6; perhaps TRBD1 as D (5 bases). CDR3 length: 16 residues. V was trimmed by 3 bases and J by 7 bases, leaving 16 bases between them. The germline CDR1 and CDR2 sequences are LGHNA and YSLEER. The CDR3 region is CASSQLAGGMNSPLHF. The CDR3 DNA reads TGCGCCAGCAGCCAGCTGGCGGGGGGGATGAATTCACCCCTCCACTTT.

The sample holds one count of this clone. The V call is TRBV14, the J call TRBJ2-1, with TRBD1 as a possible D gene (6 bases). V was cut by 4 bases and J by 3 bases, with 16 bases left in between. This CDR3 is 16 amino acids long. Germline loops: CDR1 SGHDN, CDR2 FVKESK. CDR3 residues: CASSRGQWEFYNEQFF. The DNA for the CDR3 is TGTGCCAGCAGCCGGGGGCAGTGGGAGTTCTACAATGAGCAGTTCTTC. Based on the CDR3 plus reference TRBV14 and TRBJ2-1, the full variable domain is EAGVTQFPSHSVIEKGQTVTLRCDPISGHDNLYWYRRVMGKEIKFLLHFVKESKQDESGMPNNRFLAERTGGTYSTLKVQPAELEDSGVYFCASSRGQWEFYNEQFFGPGTRLTVL.

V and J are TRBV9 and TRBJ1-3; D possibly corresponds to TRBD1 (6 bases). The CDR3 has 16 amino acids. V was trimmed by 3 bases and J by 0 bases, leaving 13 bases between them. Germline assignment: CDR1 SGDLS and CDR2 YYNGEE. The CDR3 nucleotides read TGTGCCAGCAGCGCCGTTTGGGGGCTCTCTGGAAACACCATATATTTT. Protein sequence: CASSAVWGLSGNTIYF.

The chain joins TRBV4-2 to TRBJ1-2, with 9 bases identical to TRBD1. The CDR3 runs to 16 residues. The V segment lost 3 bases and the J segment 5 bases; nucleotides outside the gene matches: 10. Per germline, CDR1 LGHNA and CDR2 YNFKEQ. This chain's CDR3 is CASSQVPPGTGYGYTF. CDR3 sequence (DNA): TGTGCCAGCAGCCAGGTACCCCCCGGGACAGGGTATGGCTACACCTTC.

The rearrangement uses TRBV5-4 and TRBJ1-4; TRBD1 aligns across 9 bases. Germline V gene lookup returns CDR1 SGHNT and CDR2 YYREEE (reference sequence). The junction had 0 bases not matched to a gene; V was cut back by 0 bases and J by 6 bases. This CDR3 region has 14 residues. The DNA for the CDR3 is TGTGCCAGCAGCTTGGGGACAGGGGATGAAAAACTGTTTTTT. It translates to CASSLGTGDEKLFF.

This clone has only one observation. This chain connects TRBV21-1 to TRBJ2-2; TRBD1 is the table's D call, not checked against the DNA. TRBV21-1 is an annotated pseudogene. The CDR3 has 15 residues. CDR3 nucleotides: TGTGCCAGCAGCAAAGTTGCAGGAAACACCGGGGAGCTGTTTTTT. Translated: CASSKVAGNTGELFF.

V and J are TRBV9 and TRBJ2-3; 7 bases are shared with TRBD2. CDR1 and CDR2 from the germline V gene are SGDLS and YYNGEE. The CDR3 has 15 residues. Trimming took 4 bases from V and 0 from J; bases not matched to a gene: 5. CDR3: CASSPGTISTDTQYF. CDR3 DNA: TGTGCCAGCAGCCCCGGGACTATTAGCACAGATACGCAGTATTTT.

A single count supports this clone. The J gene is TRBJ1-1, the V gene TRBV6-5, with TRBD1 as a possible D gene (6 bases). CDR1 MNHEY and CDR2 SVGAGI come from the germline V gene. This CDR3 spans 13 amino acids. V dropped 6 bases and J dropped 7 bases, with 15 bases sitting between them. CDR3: CASRQGSWGEAFF. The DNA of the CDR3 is TGTGCCAGCAGGCAGGGGAGTTGGGGTGAAGCTTTCTTT.

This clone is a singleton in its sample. This chain's CDR3 is CAWSVLGPATEAFF. In DNA form, the CDR3 reads TGTGCCTGGAGTGTACTTGGGCCTGCAACTGAAGCTTTCTTT. The chain carries TRBV30 and TRBJ1-1; no firm D call. This CDR3 comprises 14 residues. The ends were cut back, 0 bases at V and 5 bases at J, with 13 bases in the middle. Germline loops: CDR1 GTSNPN, CDR2 SVGIG (reference sequence).

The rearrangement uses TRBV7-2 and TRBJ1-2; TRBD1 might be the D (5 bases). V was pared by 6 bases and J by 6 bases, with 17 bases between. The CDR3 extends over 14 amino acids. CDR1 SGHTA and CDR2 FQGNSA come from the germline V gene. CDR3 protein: CASSRSGRGDGYTF. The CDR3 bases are TGTGCCAGCAGTCGATCGGGGAGGGGCGATGGCTACACCTTC.

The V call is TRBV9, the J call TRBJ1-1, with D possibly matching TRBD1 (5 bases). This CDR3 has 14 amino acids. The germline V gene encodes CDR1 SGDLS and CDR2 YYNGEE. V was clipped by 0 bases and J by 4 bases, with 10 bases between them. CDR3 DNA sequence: TGTGCCAGCAGCGTAGAGGTGGGGGGCACTGAAGCTTTCTTT. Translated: CASSVEVGGTEAFF.